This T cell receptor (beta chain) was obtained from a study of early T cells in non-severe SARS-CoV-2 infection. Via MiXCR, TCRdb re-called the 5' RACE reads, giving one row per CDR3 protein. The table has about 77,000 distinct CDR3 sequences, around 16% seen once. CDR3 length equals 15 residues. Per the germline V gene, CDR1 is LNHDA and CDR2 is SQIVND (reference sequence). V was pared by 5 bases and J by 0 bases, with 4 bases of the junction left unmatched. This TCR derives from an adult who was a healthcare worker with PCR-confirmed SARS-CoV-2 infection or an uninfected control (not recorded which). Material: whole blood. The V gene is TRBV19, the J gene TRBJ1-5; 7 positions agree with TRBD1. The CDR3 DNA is TGTGCCAGTAGTTCCGGACAGGTTAGCAATCAGCCCCAGCATTTT. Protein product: CASSSGQVSNQPQHF.